A selection of T cell receptor beta chains follows, all from one sample in a study of blood T cell repertoires in COVID-19. This table comes from immunoSEQ multiplex PCR, and its TCRdb copy is limited to in-frame clones, with some not included. The data show 65,000 to 90,000 clones, about four fifths seen once. Source material: peripheral blood. These receptors all stem from a woman aged 55-69 years with acute or convalescent COVID-19. CDR3s include the opening cysteine and the closing phenylalanine or tryptophan. The D gene is left open where the match is weak.

j_call,d_call,v_call,cdr3_aa
TRBJ1-5,TRBD1,TRBV5-1,CASSLLGAGGESNQPQHF
TRBJ1-3,-,TRBV9,CASSVLATVSGNTIYF
TRBJ2-5,-,TRBV7-8,CASSSYLGGGETQYF
TRBJ1-3,-,TRBV6-6,CATRRVTGGNTIYF
TRBJ2-7,TRBD2,TRBV4-2,CASSQEGSGLGEQYF
TRBJ2-2,-,TRBV5-1,CASSSLGAGRSTGELFF
TRBJ1-4,TRBD1,TRBV7-2,CASSPSGGVNEKLFF
TRBJ1-1,TRBD1,TRBV19,CASSFHGRQGASTAEAFF
TRBJ2-7,TRBD1,TRBV19,CASSIQLTGSFSYEQYF
TRBJ1-6,-,TRBV27,CASSLRWGGNSPLHF
TRBJ2-7,-,TRBV5-6,CASSLGRRRIEQYF